This entry lists 31 T cell receptor beta chains sequenced from one sample in a study of breast tumors, draining lymph nodes, adjacent tissues. MiXCR was run by TCRdb on the multiplex PCR reads, yielding one entry per CDR3 protein. The profile shows approximately 210,000 distinct CDR3 sequences, less than 40% of them singletons. Axillary draining lymph nodes of breast cancer patients supplied the node samples. Sequenced: axillary lymph node tissue. These receptors all stem from a female donor with breast cancer. Some clones in this sample may be carry-over from other donors' samples.

The chain links TRBV20-1 to TRBJ2-5; 7 bases agree with TRBD1. Germline trimming cut 2 bases from V and 0 bases from J; bases unmatched to any gene: 0. The CDR3 contains 13 residues. CDR1 and CDR2 from the germline V gene are DFQATT and SNEGSKA (reference sequence). The DNA for the CDR3 is TGCAGTGCTAGACAGGGGGACCAAGAGACCCAGTACTTC. This encodes CSARQGDQETQYF.

The sample holds many counts of this clonotype. The chain recombines TRBV5-1 with TRBJ2-3; D is uncertain. The V gene's germline CDR1 is SGHRS and CDR2 YFSETQ. Trimming pared 0 bases from V and 0 bases from J, leaving 8 bases between. The CDR3 is made up of 15 amino acids. CDR3 region: CASSLARVSTDTQYF. The CDR3 DNA is TGCGCCAGCAGCTTGGCCCGGGTTAGCACAGATACGCAGTATTTT.

This clonotype was recorded many times. The J gene is TRBJ2-1, the V gene TRBV2; TRBD2 matches 9 bases. Germline CDR1 SNHLY, CDR2 FYNNEI. This CDR3 has 15 amino acids. Trimming cost V 2 bases and J 4 bases; bases outside gene matches: 3. DNA of the CDR3: TGTGCCAGCAGTGAAAGCGGGGGGCCTTACAATGAGCAGTTCTTC. It codes for CASSESGGPYNEQFF. Full variable domain (remainder filled in from reference TRBV2 and TRBJ2-1): EPEVTQTPSHQVTQMGQEVILRCVPISNHLYFYWYRQILGQKVEFLVSFYNNEISEKSEIFDDQFSVERPDGSNFTLKIRSTKLEDSAMYFCASSESGGPYNEQFFGPGTRLTVL.

This clonotype was observed at least ten times. The chain links TRBV5-6 to TRBJ2-7; the match to TRBD1 covers 8 bases. The germline CDR1 and CDR2 sequences are SGHDT and YYEEEE. The CDR3 consists of 13 residues. V trimming: 4 bases; J trimming: 4 bases; junction bases outside the gene matches: 4. The CDR3 coding sequence is TGTGCCAGCAGCGATCAGGGGGCGTACGAGCAGTACTTC. Amino acids: CASSDQGAYEQYF. Complete variable domain (other parts from reference TRBV5-6 and TRBJ2-7): DAGVTQSPTHLIKTRGQQVTLRCSPKSGHDTVSWYQQALGQGPQFIFQYYEEEERQRGNFPDRFSGHQFPNYSSELNVNALLLGDSALYLCASSDQGAYEQYFGPGTRLTVT.

The chain uses TRBV10-3 and TRBJ1-1; 7 bases align to TRBD1. The germline gives CDR1 ENHRY, CDR2 SYGVKD. Trimming cost V 6 bases and J 4 bases; bases outside gene matches: 5. CDR3 length equals 13 residues. The DNA of the CDR3 is TGTGCCATCAGATTCGACAGGGTCACTGAAGCTTTCTTT. Amino acids: CAIRFDRVTEAFF.

Worth noting for this clonotype: A read error may be the cause here, since a much bigger clone is one base away. This rearrangement joins TRBV20-1 to TRBJ2-1, with 7 bases matching TRBD2. CDR1 is DFQATT, CDR2 SNEGSKA, per germline (reference sequence). CDR3 length equals 13 residues. V shed 8 bases and J 12 bases; nucleotides not matched to a gene: 16. The CDR3: CSPRLAATKAQFF. CDR3 bases: TGCAGTCCACGTCTAGCGGCAACCAAGGCGCAGTTCTTC.

The chain joins TRBV30 to TRBJ2-4; D call uncertain. The germline V gene has CDR1 GTSNPN and CDR2 SVGIG (reference sequence). Trimming pared 5 bases from V and 0 bases from J, leaving 8 bases between. This CDR3 region has 13 residues. The CDR3 region is CAWGLGAKNIQYF. The CDR3 nucleotides read TGTGCCTGGGGCTTGGGAGCCAAAAACATTCAGTACTTC.

This rearrangement joins TRBV7-3 to TRBJ2-5; D perhaps matches TRBD2 (5 bases). The germline CDR1 and CDR2 sequences are SGHTA and FQGTGA. V lost 6 bases to trimming and J lost 4 bases, with 12 bases between them. CDR3 size: 13 residues. The chain's CDR3 is CASRSMGVETQYF. In DNA, the CDR3 is TGTGCCAGCAGGTCCATGGGAGTAGAGACCCAGTACTTC.

This chain joins TRBV12-3 or TRBV12-4 and TRBJ2-7; 9 bases map to TRBD2. V gave up 6 bases and J gave up 5 bases; unmatched junction bases: 5. The CDR3 has 13 residues. Here the CDR3 DNA reads TGTGCCAGCAGCCCCATAGCGGGAGACGAGCAGTACTTC. Translated, it gives CASSPIAGDEQYF.

This chain uses TRBV15 with TRBJ1-2; perhaps TRBD1 as D (6 bases). V was cut by 0 bases and J by 0 bases, with 14 bases left in between. The CDR3 totals 17 residues. CDR1 is LNHNV, CDR2 YYDKDF, per germline (reference sequence). CDR3 DNA sequence: TGTGCCACCAGCAGAGACATTGGACAGCAATCTAACTATGGCTACACCTTC. Protein sequence: CATSRDIGQQSNYGYTF.

This clonotype occurred many times. This sequence joins TRBV2 and TRBJ1-6; D unclear. Trimming took 3 bases from V and 9 from J, leaving 15 bases between them. Germline V gene data show CDR1 as SNHLY and CDR2 as FYNNEI. The CDR3 is 15 amino acids. The CDR3 DNA follows: TGTGCCAGCAGTGATGTGGGAATGGGAAGTTCACCCCTCCACTTT. This codes for CASSDVGMGSSPLHF.

The genes are TRBV7-8 and TRBJ1-4, with no clear D. The CDR3 length is 13 residues. Germline CDR1 is SGHVS and CDR2 is FQNEAQ. V was pared by 3 bases and J by 5 bases, with 7 bases between. CDR3 DNA: TGTGCCAGCAGCTTTGAAGGGAATGAAAAACTGTTTTTT. Translating it yields CASSFEGNEKLFF.

Only one count was recorded for this clonotype. This chain connects TRBV2 to TRBJ2-6; 9 positions match TRBD1. The trim removed 8 bases at V and 0 bases at J, leaving 5 bases unmatched. This CDR3 is built from 16 residues. The germline V gene has CDR1 SNHLY and CDR2 FYNNEI. The CDR3 is CASSGGQGSGANVLTF. The CDR3 DNA sequence: TGTGCCAGCTCTGGGGGACAGGGCTCTGGGGCCAACGTCCTGACTTTC.

The V call is TRBV19, the J call TRBJ1-5; 7 positions match TRBD1. Germline values: CDR1 LNHDA, CDR2 SQIVND (reference sequence). The CDR3 runs 13 residues. CDR3 bases: TGTGCAAGACAGGGTGCGAGCAATCAGCCCCAGCATTTT. It yields the protein CARQGASNQPQHF. The entire variable domain, with the rest obtained from reference TRBV19 and TRBJ1-5, is as follows: DGGITQSPKYLFRKEGQNVTLSCEQNLNHDAMYWYRQDPGQGLRLIYYSQIVNDFQKGDIAEGYSVSREKKESFPLTVTSAQKNPTAFYLCARQGASNQPQHFGDGTRLSIL.

On this clonotype itself: It may be a read error: a sequence one base away is much more abundant. J is TRBJ2-7 and V is TRBV5-1; D is unclear. This CDR3 contains 13 residues. Germline V gives CDR1 SGHRS, CDR2 YFSETQ. The DNA for the CDR3 is TGCGCCAGCAGCTTGGGGATGTCCTACGACCAGTACTTC. The encoded protein is CASSLGMSYDQYF. The complete variable domain, with remaining parts taken from reference TRBV5-1 and TRBJ2-7, reads KAGVTQTPRYLIKTRGQQVTLSCSPISGHRSVSWYQQTPGQGLQFLFEYFSETQRNKGNFPGRFSGRQFSNSRSEMNVSTLELGDSALYLCASSLGMSYDQYFGPGTRLTVT.

On this clonotype itself: One base away lies a much larger clone, so this may be a sequencing read error. The chain recombines TRBV5-4 with TRBJ1-5; D gene uncertain. V gave up 4 bases and J gave up 9 bases, with 14 bases separating them. Germline values: CDR1 SGHNT, CDR2 YYREEE (reference sequence). The CDR3 spans 13 residues. CDR3 bases: TGTGCCAGCAGCCAAGACATCGGCCCGCCCCAGCATTTT. Its protein is CASSQDIGPPQHF.

The sample holds many counts of this clonotype. The chain uses TRBV4-1 and TRBJ1-6; D gene unclear. The ends were cut back, 0 bases at V and 9 bases at J, with 15 bases in the middle. Germline CDR1 is MGHRA and CDR2 is YSYEKL. The CDR3 covers 16 residues. The CDR3 DNA reads TGCGCCAGCAGCCAAGAAGATCGGGGATTCGGTTCACCCCTCCACTTT. It codes for CASSQEDRGFGSPLHF.

V and J are TRBV11-3 and TRBJ2-2; D gene uncertain. Trimming left V 1 base short and J 2 bases short, with 14 bases between. The CDR3 has 17 amino acids. Germline V lookup: CDR1 SGHNT, CDR2 YENEEA. The CDR3 DNA sequence: TGTGCCAGCAGCTTAGCCAGGATTAATGGAAACACCGGGGAGCTGTTTTTT. Protein: CASSLARINGNTGELFF.

This clonotype was detected many times. The rearrangement uses TRBV6-1 and TRBJ1-2; no reliable D call. Germline V gives CDR1 MNHNS, CDR2 SASEGT. Between the trimmed V and J ends, which lost 1 base and 4 bases, there was a span of 4 bases. This CDR3 has 12 amino acids. The CDR3 is CASSEVSYGYTF. In nucleotides, the CDR3 is TGTGCCAGCAGTGAAGTTAGCTATGGCTACACCTTC.

The J gene is TRBJ2-3, the V gene TRBV27; tentatively, D is TRBD2 (5 bases). This CDR3 has 14 residues. V shed 8 bases and J shed 5 bases, with 17 bases lying between them. The V gene's germline CDR1 is MNHEY and CDR2 SMNVEV (reference sequence). The CDR3 here is CASGRTVSEDTQYF. In DNA, the CDR3 is TGTGCCAGCGGTAGGACTGTGAGTGAAGATACGCAGTATTTT.

The J gene is TRBJ2-5, the V gene TRBV11-3; perhaps TRBD1 as D (5 bases). Per germline, CDR1 SGHNT and CDR2 YENEEA. The CDR3 covers 19 residues. Deletions cut 7 bases from V and 2 bases from J, with 29 bases between. The CDR3 reads CASTLPLGRVMNTQETQYF. The CDR3 nucleotides are TGTGCCAGCACCCTCCCGCTAGGCAGGGTAATGAATACGCAAGAGACCCAGTACTTC.

This clonotype was seen many times. V and J are TRBV4-1 and TRBJ1-2; no definite D call. V lost 1 base and J 8 bases, leaving 11 bases between the germline ends. Germline-derived CDR1 and CDR2 are MGHRA and YSYEKL. This CDR3 is built from 13 residues. CDR3 in amino acids: CASSQGQMDGYTF. The CDR3 nucleotides read TGCGCCAGCAGCCAAGGGCAGATGGACGGCTACACCTTC.

This clonotype was counted at least ten times. The genes are TRBV6-4 and TRBJ2-3; TRBD2 might be the D (5 bases). CDR1 is MRHNA and CDR2 is SNTAGT in the germline V gene. CDR3 size: 15 residues. V was shortened by 2 bases and J by 2 bases, with 11 bases between the two germline ends. The CDR3, as DNA: TGTGCCAGCAGTGACGTTGGAGGTTTCACAGATACGCAGTATTTT. Amino acid sequence: CASSDVGGFTDTQYF.

Concerning this clonotype itself: A much more abundant neighbour one base away suggests this may be a read error. The V gene is TRBV6-4, the J gene TRBJ2-1, with D tentatively TRBD2 (7 bases). Germline values: CDR1 MRHNA, CDR2 SNTAGT. The CDR3 sequence is 14 residues long. The CDR3 region has the DNA TGTGCCAGCGGTGACGAGGGGGGGGCGAATGAGCAGTTCTTC. Its translation is CASGDEGGANEQFF.

Comments on this clonotype: It may be a read error: a sequence one base away is much more abundant. The chain joins TRBV6-6 to TRBJ1-6; TRBD1 might be the D (5 bases). The CDR3 is 14 residues long. The germline V gene has CDR1 MNHNY and CDR2 SVGAGI (reference sequence). The V and J ends lost 5 bases and 5 bases respectively, with 10 bases between them. The CDR3 region is CASSPQGNNSPLHF. The CDR3 DNA follows: TGTGCCAGCAGTCCTCAGGGTAATAATTCACCCCTCCACTTT.

The chain has TRBV6-1 and TRBJ2-3, with 8 bases that match TRBD2. This CDR3 has 15 amino acids. In germline, CDR1 is MNHNS, CDR2 SASEGT. V lost 7 bases and J lost 6; bases outside the gene matches: 12. CDR3: CASKLAGPLVDTQYF. For the CDR3, the DNA is TGTGCCAGCAAATTAGCGGGGCCTCTTGTTGATACGCAGTATTTT.

Many counts were recorded for this clonotype. V is TRBV20-1 and J is TRBJ1-5; D possibly corresponds to TRBD1 (5 bases). The CDR3 runs 15 residues. Germline assignment: CDR1 DFQATT and CDR2 SNEGSKA (reference sequence). V was trimmed by 6 bases and J by 3 bases, leaving 18 bases between them. DNA of the CDR3: TGCAGTGCCTATCAAGGGGCAGGGAACAATCAGCCCCAGCATTTT. Amino acid sequence: CSAYQGAGNNQPQHF.

The sample holds many counts of this clonotype. V and J are TRBV9 and TRBJ1-2, with D unresolved. The CDR3 has 15 residues. V was cut by 4 bases and J by 1 base, with 14 bases left in between. The V gene's germline CDR1 is SGDLS and CDR2 YYNGEE. CDR3 amino acids: CASSPRGVDNYGYTF. CDR3 sequence (DNA): TGTGCCAGCAGCCCCCGGGGAGTGGATAACTATGGCTACACCTTC.

This clonotype was seen at least ten times. The V call is TRBV30, the J call TRBJ1-6; D gene unclear. Germline V gene data show CDR1 as GTSNPN and CDR2 as SVGIG (reference sequence). The CDR3 loop spans 13 amino acids. V was trimmed by 0 bases and J by 8 bases, leaving 8 bases between them. The CDR3 sequence is CAWSVQTDSPLHF. The DNA for the CDR3 is TGTGCCTGGAGTGTACAAACGGATTCACCCCTCCACTTT.

The chain joins TRBV20-1 to TRBJ2-6; D may be TRBD1 or TRBD2 (5 bases each). This CDR3 contains 12 residues. Germline CDR1 is DFQATT and CDR2 is SNEGSKA (reference sequence). V was cut by 6 bases and J by 4 bases, with 7 bases left in between. The DNA for the CDR3 is TGCAGTGCCCGGGGCGGGGCCAACGTCCTGACTTTC. Its translation: CSARGGANVLTF.

This clonotype showed up just once. The chain combines TRBV20-1 with TRBJ2-5, with 10 bases lining up with TRBD2. The V gene end was trimmed by 8 bases and the J gene end by 4 bases; junction bases not matched to a gene: 7. CDR1 and CDR2 (germline): DFQATT, SNEGSKA (reference sequence). The CDR3 consists of 13 residues. CDR3 sequence reads: CSPRRTSGETQYF. CDR3 in DNA: TGCAGTCCCCGACGGACTAGCGGAGAGACCCAGTACTTC.